Sequencing of this T cell receptor beta chain was carried out in a study of CD8+ T cells in alopecia areata. Across the whole study: Treated patients were given 5 to 10 mg oral tofacitinib twice daily. The protocol delivered tofacitinib for 6 to 18 months, then withdrew it for 6 months.

Study-wide points: Greater clonality was observed in lesional scalp samples, especially alopecia totalis/universalis, versus normal scalp. Scalp sample data also include resident alphabeta T cells from normal skin.

Extracted RNA was reverse transcribed, and the resulting cDNA served as sequencing template. The repertoire was sequenced with immunoSEQ multiplex PCR; TCRdb's copy has only in-frame clones and lacks some. The sample includes 7,200 or so clones, roughly two thirds seen only once; the top ten take about 16%. Alopecia areata patients provided lesional scalp punch biopsies and peripheral blood, both collected for the study. A word on this clone: Its target is unknown. A junction end diverges from the germline sequence, so it may reflect a read error.

This CDR3 has 12 amino acids. CDR1 SQVTM and CDR2 ANQGSEA come from the germline V gene. The specimen was skin, collected at week 0. The source is a human donor with alopecia areata. The chain couples TRBV29-1 to TRBJ2-2; possible D gene TRBD2, 5 bases. DNA for the CDR3: TGCAGCGCGTCAACTAGAACCGAGGAGCTGTTTTTT. Amino acids: CSASTRTEELFF.